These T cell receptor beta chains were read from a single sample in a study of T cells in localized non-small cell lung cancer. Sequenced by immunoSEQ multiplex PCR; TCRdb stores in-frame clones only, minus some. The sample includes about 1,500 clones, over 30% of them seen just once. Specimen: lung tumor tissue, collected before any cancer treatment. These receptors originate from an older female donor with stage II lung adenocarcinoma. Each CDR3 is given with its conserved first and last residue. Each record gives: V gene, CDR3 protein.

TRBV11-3	CASNSIQPGLRSDTQYF
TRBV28	CASSLTGLEAFF
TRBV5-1	CASSLGGTGSSYEQYF
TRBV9	CASSAGAGGREQYF
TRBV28	CASREGNNNEQFF
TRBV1	CASSQDYRGYEQYF
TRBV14	CASSQDSARDEQYF
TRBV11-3	CASSRDSANSPLHF
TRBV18	CASSPRESKQYF
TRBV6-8	CASSYRGGVGSYEQYF
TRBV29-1	CSLGRVGEKLFF
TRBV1	CASSLLETGVYEQYF
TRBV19	CASNIDNTEAFF
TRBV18	CASSAGFLSLGEAFF
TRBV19	CASGTGSEKLFF
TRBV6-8	CASSARGGAGYEQYF
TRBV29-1	CSVSGRGTYEQYF
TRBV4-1	CASSPPTRAGNYGYTF
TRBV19	CASTRGQTANTGELFF
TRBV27	CASSTRGLTYNEQFF
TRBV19	CASSTRTSLVYGYTF
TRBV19	CASSRRQGDSYEQYF
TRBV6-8	CASSRGRGATNEKLFF
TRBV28	CASSLAPETQYF
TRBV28	CASSLQEWTRLPLWTEAFF
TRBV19	CASSLDGRDGYTF
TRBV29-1	CSAREGQGDDIQYF
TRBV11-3	CASSPTGQGTEAFF
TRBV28	CASSPGGKTEAFF
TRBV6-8	CASSTREASFSGANVLTF
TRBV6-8	CASSYMQGAGGYTF
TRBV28	CASSSLHNEQFF
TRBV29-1	CSGFRLNTEAFF
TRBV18	CASSPGTNQPQHF
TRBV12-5	CASTLTSTDTQYF
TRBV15	CATSRRGPLNTEAFF
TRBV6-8	CAIRGRTGGYTF
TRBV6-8	CASSRQGIEAFF
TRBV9	CASSEREGNTIYF
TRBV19	CASGQLNEKLFF
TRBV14	CASRAGGQNTEAFF
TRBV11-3	CASSPWDRREGEQYF
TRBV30	CAWSEGGGASEAFF
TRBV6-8	CASSDSEGGELFF
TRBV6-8	CAIRADERNQPQHF
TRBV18	CASSPRSTLTGFDGYTF
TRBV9	CASSVVILRTYEQYF
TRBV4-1	CASSLPPEGKLFF
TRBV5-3	CARSLVSRGLRDLKLFF
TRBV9	CASSIVQGGQETQYF
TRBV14	CASSQIAGRTEAFF
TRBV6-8	CASSLAINGELFF
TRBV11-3	CASSLGASGDEQFF
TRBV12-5	CASGRGDEQYF